This TCR beta chain appears in the sequencing data of a study of blood T cells in healthy people across ages. At the level of the study: Template switching retrieved approximately one barcoded beta molecule for each two T cells.

Only a few counts were recorded for this clonotype. The target antigen is unknown. PCR was performed a second time for about 7 to 12 cycles using a sample-barcoded 5' primer and a J-beta primer mix. TCRdb reprocessed the 5' RACE reads with MiXCR, giving one entry per CDR3 protein. The sample shows fewer than 2 million distinct CDR3 sequences, approximately 39% of them seen only once. General observations from the study: From one million sequenced T cells, diversity estimates were lower bounds.

Sequenced input: blood. The receptor's source is a human donor in good health.

In DNA, the CDR3 is TGCGCCAGCAGCTTAGCTACCGGGACAGCTAACTATGGCTACACCTTC. Protein: CASSLATGTANYGYTF. The rearrangement links TRBV5-1 to TRBJ1-2; TRBD1 matches 7 bases. The CDR3 is 16 residues long. The germline V gene encodes CDR1 SGHRS and CDR2 YFSETQ. Trimming cost V 2 bases and J 0 bases; bases outside gene matches: 7.